The next 10 T cell receptor beta chains were all read from a single sample in a study of blood T cell repertoires in COVID-19. The repertoire was sequenced with immunoSEQ multiplex PCR; TCRdb's copy has only in-frame clones and lacks some. The sample yields 150,000 to 180,000 clones, about 81% seen once. The sequencing input was PBMCs or T cells enriched from blood (not recorded which). These receptors were taken from a man between 45 and 60 years old who had recovered from COVID-19.

The genes are TRBV9 and TRBJ1-1, with 7 positions matching TRBD1. Germline V gene data show CDR1 as SGDLS and CDR2 as YYNGEE. The J segment lost 0 bases and the V segment lost 1 base, leaving 3 bases of the junction unmatched. CDR3 length equals 15 residues. The CDR3 loop reads CASSVTDRMNTEAFF. In nucleotides, the CDR3 is TGTGCCAGCAGCGTAACGGACAGGATGAACACTGAAGCTTTCTTT.

V is TRBV13 and J is TRBJ1-4, with D possibly TRBD1 on 6 matching bases. The CDR3 is 13 residues long. Trimming left V 5 bases short and J 8 bases short, with 12 bases between. Germline-derived CDR1 and CDR2 are PRHDT and FYEKMQ (reference sequence). CDR3 in DNA: TGTGCCAGCAGCAGCAGGGGTACCGAAAAACTGTTTTTT. It yields the protein CASSSRGTEKLFF.

This clone was seen only once. V usage is TRBV12-3 or TRBV12-4 and J usage is TRBJ1-5, with 10 nucleotides matching TRBD1. The CDR3 runs to 13 residues. Trimming took 7 bases from V and 5 from J; bases not matched to a gene: 2. The CDR3 reads CASTGQGHQPQHF. CDR3 DNA: TGTGCCAGCACGGGACAGGGGCATCAGCCCCAGCATTTT.

The chain combines TRBV7-8 with TRBJ2-3; a possible D gene is TRBD2 (7 bases). The V gene's germline CDR1 is SGHVS and CDR2 FQNEAQ. The CDR3 is 13 residues long. Trimming cost V 5 bases and J 2 bases, with 8 bases left between them. CDR3 in DNA: TGTGCCAGCAGCGGGGGGGCCACAGATACGCAGTATTTT. It yields the protein CASSGGATDTQYF.

This chain's CDR3 is CASRPKLAGGLETQYF. In DNA form, the CDR3 reads TGTGCCAGCAGACCCAAACTAGCGGGGGGATTGGAGACCCAGTACTTC. J is TRBJ2-5 and V is TRBV7-8; 12 positions match TRBD2. Germline V CDR1 and CDR2: SGHVS, FQNEAQ. CDR3 length equals 16 residues. The V gene end was trimmed by 6 bases and the J gene end by 5 bases; junction bases not matched to a gene: 10.

The count of this clone is one. The chain recombines TRBV5-6 with TRBJ1-2; 12 bases match TRBD1. The CDR3 has 15 residues. Germline loops: CDR1 SGHDT, CDR2 YYEEEE. V shed 2 bases, J shed 8 bases, and the junction held 7 bases outside the gene matches. The chain's CDR3 is CASSFMGQGARGYTF. Here the CDR3 DNA reads TGTGCCAGCAGCTTCATGGGACAGGGGGCGCGCGGCTACACCTTC.

The V call is TRBV18, the J call TRBJ2-5; TRBD1 aligns across 10 bases. The length of the CDR3 is 14 residues. Germline-derived CDR1 and CDR2 are KGHSH and LQKENI. J gave up 3 bases and V 2 bases, and 0 bases lay outside the gene matches. This chain's CDR3 is CASSPGTGEETQYF. The CDR3 nucleotides are TGTGCCAGCTCACCAGGGACAGGGGAAGAGACCCAGTACTTC.

This clone was seen only once. The chain joins TRBV30 to TRBJ1-2; 7 bases agree with TRBD1. Germline CDR1 GTSNPN, CDR2 SVGIG (reference sequence). The V segment lost 1 base and the J segment 4 bases; nucleotides outside the gene matches: 3. The length of the CDR3 is 13 residues. The DNA for the CDR3 is TGTGCCTGGAGTGCACAGGGGTCCTATGGCTACACCTTC. Translating it yields CAWSAQGSYGYTF.

This chain links TRBV11-2 with TRBJ2-7; maybe TRBD1 (6 bases). Trimming removed 0 bases from V and 4 bases from J, with 13 bases in between. This CDR3 has 15 amino acids. CDR1 is SGHAT and CDR2 is FQNNGV in the germline V gene. CDR3 in amino acids: CASSLDRGALYEQYF. The CDR3 nucleotides read TGTGCCAGCAGCTTAGACAGGGGTGCGTTATACGAGCAGTACTTC.

This clone was recorded at least ten times. This chain uses TRBV6-5 with TRBJ2-1; 12 positions match TRBD2. The V and J ends lost 4 bases and 9 bases, in that order; junction bases with no gene match: 4. CDR3 length: 14 residues. CDR1 is MNHEY, CDR2 SVGAGI, per germline. The CDR3 is CASSSSGGAREQFF. DNA of the CDR3: TGTGCCAGCAGTTCTAGCGGGGGGGCTCGTGAGCAGTTCTTC.